This T cell receptor beta chain was identified in a study of regulatory T cells in long-lasting Graves disease. This clonotype came up many times. This sample's time point: newly diagnosed GD, antithyroid drugs for less than 3 months. Isolated PBMC RNA provided the starting material for the TCR library. Relying on iRepertoire HTBI primers and Arm-PCR of CDR3 regions, the team built TCR beta libraries. A single record per CDR3 protein comes from TCRdb applying MiXCR to the multiplex PCR reads. The sample lists about 540,000 distinct CDR3 sequences; 13% were seen once. These same records also appear under a second study, on T cells in Graves' hyperthyroidism and ophthalmopathy. That paper states: Diagnosis relied on clinical symptoms, serum thyroxine and TRAb, thyroid ultrasound and orbital computed tomography. The primer set for the first-round RT-PCR of the TCR CDR3 was HTBI.

Sequenced here: peripheral blood mononuclear cells (PBMCs), sampled at new diagnosis, from a patient treated with antithyroid drugs. The origin of this receptor is a man younger than 45 with Graves disease.

The CDR3 sequence is CASRDRGADGYTF. Written as DNA, the CDR3 is TGTGCCAGCAGGGACAGGGGAGCGGATGGCTACACCTTC. The chain couples TRBV2 to TRBJ1-2, with TRBD1 matching over 9 bases. Germline-derived CDR1 and CDR2 are SNHLY and FYNNEI. V lost 6 bases, J lost 6 bases, and 5 bases stayed unmatched. The CDR3 totals 13 residues.